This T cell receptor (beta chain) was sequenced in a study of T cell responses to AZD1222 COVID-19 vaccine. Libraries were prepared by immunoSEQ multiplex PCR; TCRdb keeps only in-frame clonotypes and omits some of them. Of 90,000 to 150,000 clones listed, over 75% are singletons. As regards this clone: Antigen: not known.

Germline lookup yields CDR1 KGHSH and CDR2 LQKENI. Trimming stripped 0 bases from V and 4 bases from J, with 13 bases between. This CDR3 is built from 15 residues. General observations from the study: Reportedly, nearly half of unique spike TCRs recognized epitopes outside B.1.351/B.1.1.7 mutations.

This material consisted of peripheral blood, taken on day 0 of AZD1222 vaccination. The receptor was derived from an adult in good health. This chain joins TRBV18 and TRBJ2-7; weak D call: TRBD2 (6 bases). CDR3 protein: CASSPPVLASYEQYF. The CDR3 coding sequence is TGTGCCAGCTCACCACCGGTACTAGCCTCTTACGAGCAGTACTTC.